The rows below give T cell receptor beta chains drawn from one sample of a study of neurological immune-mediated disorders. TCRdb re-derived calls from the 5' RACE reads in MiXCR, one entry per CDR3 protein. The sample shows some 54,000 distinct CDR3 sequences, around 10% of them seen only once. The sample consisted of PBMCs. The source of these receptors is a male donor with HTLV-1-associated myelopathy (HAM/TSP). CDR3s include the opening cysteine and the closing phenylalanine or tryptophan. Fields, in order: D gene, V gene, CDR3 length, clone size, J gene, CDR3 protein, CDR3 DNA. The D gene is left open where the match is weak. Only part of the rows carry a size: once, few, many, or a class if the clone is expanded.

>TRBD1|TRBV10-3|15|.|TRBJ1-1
CAIRGPGTVNTEAFF
TGTGCCATCAGGGGTCCCGGGACAGTGAACACTGAAGCTTTCTTT
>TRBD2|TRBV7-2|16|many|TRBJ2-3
CASLKRPSGGADTQYF
TGTGCCAGCCTCAAAAGGCCCAGCGGGGGGGCGGATACGCAGTATTTT
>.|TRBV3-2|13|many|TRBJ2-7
CASSLRDGYEQYF
TGTGCCAGCAGCCTCCGAGACGGCTACGAGCAGTACTTC
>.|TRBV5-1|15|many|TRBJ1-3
CASSFAGLSGNTIYF
TGCGCCAGCAGCTTCGCAGGCCTCTCTGGAAACACCATATATTTT
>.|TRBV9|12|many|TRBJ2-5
CASSVGEDTQYF
TGTGCCAGCAGCGTAGGGGAGGATACCCAGTACTTC
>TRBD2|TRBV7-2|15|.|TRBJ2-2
CASSPIAGDTGELFF
TGTGCCAGCAGCCCAATAGCGGGGGACACCGGGGAGCTGTTTTTT
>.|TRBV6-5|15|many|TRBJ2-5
CASSYVGQYQETQYF
TGTGCCAGCAGTTACGTTGGGCAATACCAAGAGACCCAGTACTTC
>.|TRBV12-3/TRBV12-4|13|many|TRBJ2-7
CASSLDRGVGQYF
TGTGCCAGCAGTTTAGATCGAGGTGTAGGGCAGTACTTC
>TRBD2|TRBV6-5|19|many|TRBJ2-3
CASSSLGLAGAPSTDTQYF
TGTGCCAGCAGTTCCCTGGGACTAGCGGGGGCCCCCAGCACAGATACGCAGTATTTT
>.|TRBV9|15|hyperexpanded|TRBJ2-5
CASSATRRTQETQYF
TGTGCCAGCAGCGCGACTAGGAGGACCCAAGAGACCCAGTACTTC
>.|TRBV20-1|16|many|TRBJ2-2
CSALTKQGTNTGELFF
TGCAGTGCTTTAACAAAACAGGGTACGAACACCGGGGAGCTGTTTTTT
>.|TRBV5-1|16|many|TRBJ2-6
CASSPPGLSGANVLTF
TGCGCCAGCAGCCCGCCGGGGCTCTCTGGGGCCAACGTCCTGACTTTC
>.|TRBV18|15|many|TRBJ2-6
CASSPGTSGANVLTF
TGTGCCAGCTCACCGGGTACCTCTGGGGCCAACGTCCTGACTTTC
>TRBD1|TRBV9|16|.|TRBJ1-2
CASSSGDRGGGYGYTF
TGTGCCAGCAGCTCGGGTGATCGAGGGGGCGGATATGGCTACACCTTC
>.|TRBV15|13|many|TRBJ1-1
CATSRDRRYEAFF
TGTGCCACCAGCAGAGATCGGAGGTATGAAGCTTTCTTT
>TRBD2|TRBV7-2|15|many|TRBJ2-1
CASSLVGGDYNEQFF
TGTGCCAGCAGCTTAGTCGGGGGGGATTACAATGAGCAGTTCTTC
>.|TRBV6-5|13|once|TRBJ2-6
CASRTSGANVLTF
TGTGCCAGCCGTACCTCTGGGGCCAACGTCCTGACTTTC
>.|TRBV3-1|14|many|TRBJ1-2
CASSQFAGQYGYTF
TGTGCCAGCAGCCAATTCGCAGGACAGTATGGCTACACCTTC
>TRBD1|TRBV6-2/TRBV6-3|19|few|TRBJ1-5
CASSHSTWTGKNSNQPQHF
TGTGCCAGCAGTCACTCTACTTGGACAGGGAAAAATAGCAATCAGCCCCAGCATTTT
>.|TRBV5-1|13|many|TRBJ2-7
CASSLARTYEQYF
TGCGCCAGCAGCTTGGCTCGGACCTACGAGCAGTACTTC
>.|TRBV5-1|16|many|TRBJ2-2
CASSSDLQGDTGELFF
TGCGCCAGCAGCTCGGACCTACAGGGAGACACCGGGGAGCTGTTTTTT
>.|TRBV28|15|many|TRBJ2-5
CASSFSRGVQETQYF
TGTGCCAGCAGTTTCTCTCGTGGTGTACAAGAGACCCAGTACTTC
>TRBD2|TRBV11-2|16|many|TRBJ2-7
CASSLIGGRGPYEQYF
TGTGCCAGCAGCTTGATCGGCGGGAGGGGGCCCTACGAGCAGTACTTC
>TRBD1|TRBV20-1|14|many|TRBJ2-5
CSASEGANIETQYF
TGCAGTGCTAGCGAGGGGGCGAACATTGAGACCCAGTACTTC
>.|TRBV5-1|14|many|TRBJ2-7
CASSLGGGEDEQYF
TGCGCCAGCAGCTTGGGCGGAGGGGAGGACGAGCAGTACTTC
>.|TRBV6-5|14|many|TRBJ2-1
CASSPPGTYNEQFF
TGTGCCAGCAGTCCACCTGGCACATACAATGAGCAGTTCTTC
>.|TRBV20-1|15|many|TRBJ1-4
CSAQRSALTNEKLFF
TGCAGTGCTCAACGAAGCGCGTTGACTAATGAAAAACTGTTTTTT
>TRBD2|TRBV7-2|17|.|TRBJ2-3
CASSLALISGPTHTQYF
TGTGCCAGCAGCTTAGCGCTCATTAGCGGGCCCACACATACGCAGTATTTT
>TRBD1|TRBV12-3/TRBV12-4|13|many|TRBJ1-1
CASSFVTGTEAFF
TGTGCCAGCAGTTTTGTGACAGGGACTGAAGCTTTCTTT
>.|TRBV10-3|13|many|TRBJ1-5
CAISSDLNQPQHF
TGTGCCATCAGCTCGGACCTGAATCAGCCCCAGCATTTT
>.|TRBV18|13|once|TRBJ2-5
CASSPRQQETQYF
TGTGCCAGCTCACCTCGACAGCAAGAGACCCAGTACTTC
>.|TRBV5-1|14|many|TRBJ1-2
CASSLAPQNYGYTF
TGCGCCAGCAGCTTGGCCCCCCAGAACTATGGCTACACCTTC
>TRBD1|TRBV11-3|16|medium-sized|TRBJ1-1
CASSRQGLGMNTEAFF
TGTGCCAGCAGCCGACAGGGCCTTGGTATGAACACTGAAGCTTTCTTT